One and the same sample provided the 12 T cell receptor beta chains below, sequenced in a study of T cells in Graves' hyperthyroidism and ophthalmopathy. Amplified TCR beta CDR3 regions derived from RNA transcripts. First-round RT-PCR with HTBI primers amplified the TCR CDR3 region. Each CDR3 protein gets one entry after TCRdb re-called the multiplex PCR reads with MiXCR. The sample includes 250,000 to 300,000 distinct CDR3 sequences, roughly 13% of them seen just once. The sequenced sample consisted of blood. The receptor set was obtained from a woman aged 35 to 49 with Graves' hyperthyroidism.

The rearrangement uses TRBV27 and TRBJ2-5, with 7 nucleotides matching TRBD2. After removal of 2 bases from V and 3 bases from J, the junction contained 3 bases not matched to a gene. Germline values: CDR1 MNHEY, CDR2 SMNVEV (reference sequence). This CDR3 spans 14 amino acids. CDR3 loop: CASSLLGGKETQYF. CDR3 coding DNA: TGTGCCAGCAGTTTACTGGGGGGGAAAGAGACCCAGTACTTC.

The chain links TRBV20-1 to TRBJ2-3; maybe TRBD2 (6 bases). The CDR3 contains 13 residues. Germline V gives CDR1 DFQATT, CDR2 SNEGSKA (reference sequence). The CDR3 nucleotides read TGCGGAGGCACCCGGGGGAGCACAGATACGCAGTATTTT. The encoded protein is CGGTRGSTDTQYF.

This clonotype occurred many times. V usage is TRBV5-1 and J usage is TRBJ2-3; D is perhaps TRBD1 (6 bases). This CDR3 spans 13 amino acids. Germline V gene lookup returns CDR1 SGHRS and CDR2 YFSETQ. V was clipped by 5 bases and J by 0 bases, with 7 bases between them. Here the CDR3 DNA reads TGCGCCAGCAGGGACAGAAGCACAGATACGCAGTATTTT. Encoded protein: CASRDRSTDTQYF.

This clonotype was detected many times. The chain has TRBV28 and TRBJ2-7; D ambiguous. CDR1 is MDHEN, CDR2 SYDVKM, per germline. The CDR3 has 12 residues. Trimming left V 5 bases short and J 5 bases short, with 10 bases between. Here the CDR3 DNA reads TGTGCCAGCAGTCAAACTGACAACGAGCAGTACTTC. This codes for CASSQTDNEQYF. The full variable domain, completed using reference TRBV28 and TRBJ2-7, is DVKVTQSSRYLVKRTGEKVFLECVQDMDHENMFWYRQDPGLGLRLIYFSYDVKMKEKGDIPEGYSVSREKKERFSLILESASTNQTSMYLCASSQTDNEQYFGPGTRLTVT.

This clonotype occurred many times. This chain connects TRBV7-9 to TRBJ1-1; maybe TRBD1 (5 bases). The germline V and J ends were trimmed by 5 bases and 0 bases, with 13 bases remaining between them. CDR3 length equals 15 residues. Germline loops: CDR1 SEHNR, CDR2 FQNEAQ (reference sequence). CDR3 loop: CASSPGDSLNTEAFF. The CDR3 DNA reads TGTGCCAGCAGCCCCGGGGACTCCTTGAACACTGAAGCTTTCTTT.

This chain connects TRBV29-1 to TRBJ2-1; 8 positions agree with TRBD2. The CDR3 sequence is 13 residues long. Germline lookup yields CDR1 SQVTM and CDR2 ANQGSEA. V dropped 5 bases and J dropped 5; count of bases not matched to a gene: 5. The chain's CDR3 is CSVIAGINNEQFF. The CDR3 DNA is TGCAGCGTTATAGCGGGAATTAACAATGAGCAGTTCTTC.

This clonotype was picked up many times. The J gene is TRBJ2-1, the V gene TRBV10-3; 7 nucleotides line up with TRBD1. This CDR3 comprises 14 residues. J lost 8 bases, V lost 6 bases, and 10 bases had no gene match. Per the germline V gene, CDR1 is ENHRY and CDR2 is SYGVKD. CDR3 DNA sequence: TGTGCCATCAGCTTCAGGGGGACCGAGGATGAGCAGTTCTTC. Amino acid sequence: CAISFRGTEDEQFF.

This clonotype was recorded at least ten times. The chain carries TRBV30 and TRBJ2-1; D is unresolved. The CDR3 covers 11 residues. Trimming cost V 0 bases and J 12 bases, with 9 bases left between them. Germline V gene data show CDR1 as GTSNPN and CDR2 as SVGIG (reference sequence). For the CDR3, the DNA is TGTGCCTGGAGTGTACCAATGAGGCAGTTCTTC. It encodes CAWSVPMRQFF. The variable domain in full, completed from reference TRBV30 and TRBJ2-1, reads SQTIHQWPATLVQPVGSPLSLECTVEGTSNPNLYWYRQAAGRGLQLLFYSVGIGQISSEVPQNLSASRPQDRQFILSSKKLLLSDSGFYLCAWSVPMRQFFGPGTRLTVL.

This clonotype was observed at least ten times. The rearrangement links TRBV3-1 to TRBJ2-5; D may be TRBD1 (5 bases). The CDR3 extends over 15 amino acids. Germline V gene data show CDR1 as LGHDT and CDR2 as YNNKEL (reference sequence). Trimming shortened V by 6 bases and J by 2 bases, and 16 bases separated the two germline ends. The CDR3 coding sequence is TGTGCCAGCAGTGCCCAGGGCACCCCACAAGAGACCCAGTACTTC. Protein sequence: CASSAQGTPQETQYF.

This clonotype was detected only a few times. This rearrangement joins TRBV5-1 to TRBJ2-1; 8 positions match TRBD2. From germline, CDR1 is SGHRS and CDR2 YFSETQ. V lost 0 bases, J lost 8 bases, and 16 bases stayed unmatched. The CDR3 sequence is 18 residues long. CDR3: CASSLAPSGRPAPDEQFF. CDR3 in DNA: TGCGCCAGCAGCTTGGCGCCTAGCGGGCGTCCTGCCCCGGATGAGCAGTTCTTC.

The chain joins TRBV29-1 to TRBJ1-2; the D is unclear. V lost 2 bases and J 9 bases, leaving 16 bases between the germline ends. Germline assignment: CDR1 SQVTM and CDR2 ANQGSEA. This CDR3 is 13 amino acids long. CDR3 sequence reads: CSVEPRRRSSYTF. The CDR3 DNA follows: TGCAGCGTTGAACCCCGGCGGCGTTCTAGCTACACCTTC.

V and J are TRBV6-1 and TRBJ1-3; D call uncertain. Germline CDR1 and CDR2: MNHNS and SASEGT. This CDR3 is built from 14 residues. The V gene lost 6 bases and the J gene lost 0 bases, with 9 bases spanning the gap. For the CDR3, the DNA is TGTGCCAGCAGGCCGTCGCGCTCTGGAAACACCATATATTTT. It yields the protein CASRPSRSGNTIYF.